Listed here is a single TCR beta chain. The trim removed 6 bases at V and 5 bases at J, leaving 10 bases unmatched. Germline CDR1 reads MDHEN; CDR2 reads SYDVKM. This CDR3 contains 15 residues. The sample originates from a study of blood T cell repertoires in COVID-19. Study in general: Samples of COVID-19 (acute and convalescent) were obtained from the United States, Italy and Spain. T cells, B-cell-depleted T cells, or PBMCs supplied cDNA or gDNA.

Seattle's cohort entered during active infection and was followed longitudinally. Libraries were prepared by immunoSEQ multiplex PCR; TCRdb keeps only in-frame clonotypes and omits some of them. The sample carries some 400,000 clones, over 75% recorded once. The receptor comes from a woman between 25 and 40 years old with COVID-19, enrolled during active disease. The chain has TRBV28 and TRBJ2-3; 8 bases are a match to TRBD2. Sample: peripheral blood. Written as DNA, the CDR3 is TGTGCCAGCAGCCCGGGAGGGGTTGAGGGAGATACGCAGTATTTT. Amino acid sequence: CASSPGGVEGDTQYF.